The rows below give T cell receptor beta chains drawn from one sample of a study of blood T cell repertoires in COVID-19. Generated by immunoSEQ multiplex PCR, the TCRdb table keeps only in-frame clones and is missing some. Here the sample spans 150,000 to 250,000 clones, 80% to 85% being singletons. Material: PBMCs or T cells enriched from blood (not recorded which). All receptors come from a man aged 40-50 years who had recovered from COVID-19. Each CDR3 is given with its conserved first and last residue. A D gene is named only where the DNA matches it firmly. Where a row states a size, it is once, few, many or the class of an expanded clone; other rows omit it.

j_call	clone_size	d_call	v_call	cdr3_nt	cdr3_aa
TRBJ1-6	NA	NA	TRBV6-1	TGTGCCAGCAGTGAAGTCCCCCAGGACAGTTCGAACTCACCCCTCCACTTT	CASSEVPQDSSNSPLHF
TRBJ1-1	NA	NA	TRBV6-5	TGTGCCAGCAGCGTCGCCGGGAAAAACACTGAAGCTTTCTTT	CASSVAGKNTEAFF
TRBJ2-7	NA	TRBD1	TRBV27	TGTGCCAGCAGTTTCGACAGGGGGCTGTACGAGCAGTACTTC	CASSFDRGLYEQYF
TRBJ2-5	NA	TRBD2	TRBV18	TGTGCCAGCTCTCACCAATATTCTAGCGGCCAAGAGACCCAGTACTTC	CASSHQYSSGQETQYF
TRBJ1-4	NA	NA	TRBV4-2	TGTGCCAGCAGCCCCTCTTTTCGGGATCAGAATGAAAAACTGTTTTTT	CASSPSFRDQNEKLFF
TRBJ1-6	NA	NA	TRBV6-4	TGTGCCAGCAGTGAAACAGGGAATTCACCCCTCCACTTT	CASSETGNSPLHF
TRBJ1-6	NA	TRBD1	TRBV19	TGTGCCAGTAGCCCTCGTTTTGACAGGGGTAAGGTGTCCTATAATTCACCCCTCCACTTT	CASSPRFDRGKVSYNSPLHF
TRBJ1-6	NA	NA	TRBV19	TGTGCCAGTAGTACGGGGGGTGGCTCCTATAATTCACCCCTCCACTTT	CASSTGGGSYNSPLHF
TRBJ1-2	NA	NA	TRBV6-1	TGTGCCAGCAGTGAAGCGCGGGGATCTGGCTACACCTTC	CASSEARGSGYTF
TRBJ1-3	NA	NA	TRBV6-5	TGTGCCAGCAGTCCCGTCCGGGACTCTGGAAACACCATATATTTT	CASSPVRDSGNTIYF
TRBJ1-3	NA	NA	TRBV7-9	TGTGCCAGCAGCGACACTGACTACTTCTCTGGAAACACCATATATTTT	CASSDTDYFSGNTIYF
TRBJ1-5	NA	NA	TRBV5-6	TGTGCCAGCAGCGGCCCCGGGTCTCAGCCCCAGCATTTT	CASSGPGSQPQHF
TRBJ1-2	NA	NA	TRBV6-5	TGTGCCAGCAGCTCTGGGGGGGCGGTCTTAGGCTACACCTTC	CASSSGGAVLGYTF
TRBJ1-6	NA	TRBD1	TRBV5-1	TGCGCCAGCAGGGCCGGACAGGGGGTGGGAAATTCACCCCTCCACTTT	CASRAGQGVGNSPLHF
TRBJ2-5	few	TRBD1	TRBV10-2	TGCGCCAGCAAGTTCGGGACAGTCCAAGAGACCCAGTACTTC	CASKFGTVQETQYF
TRBJ1-1	NA	NA	TRBV6-4	TGTGCCAGCAGTGATGGGGGCGGTAGGACTGAAGCTTTCTTT	CASSDGGGRTEAFF